Presented here are 7 T cell receptor beta chains from one specimen sequenced in a study of cytomegalovirus exposure and HLA in healthy donors. Researchers ran the PCR with 60 Vbeta and 13 Jbeta primers. Sequenced by immunoSEQ multiplex PCR; TCRdb stores in-frame clones only, minus some. Of 80,000 to 90,000 clones listed, about 75% are singletons. Sequencing used PBMCs. These TCRs come from a man between 40 and 49 years old in good health and CMV-seronegative.

V usage is TRBV18 and J usage is TRBJ2-5; 14 nucleotides match TRBD2. Germline CDR1 is KGHSH and CDR2 is LQKENI. With 2 bases clipped from V and 2 bases from J, the junction kept 16 bases outside the gene matches. This CDR3 has 21 residues. The CDR3 loop reads CASSPTRGTSGRPLEQETQYF. The CDR3, as DNA: TGTGCCAGCTCACCAACGCGGGGGACTAGCGGGAGACCTCTCGAACAAGAGACCCAGTACTTC.

The rearrangement joins TRBV9 to TRBJ1-2, with 10 nucleotides matching TRBD1. CDR3 size: 13 residues. In germline, CDR1 is SGDLS, CDR2 YYNGEE. With 4 bases clipped from V and 7 bases from J, the junction kept 4 bases outside the gene matches. The CDR3, as DNA: TGTGCCAGCAGCTACCGACAGGGGGCTGGCTACACCTTC. Amino acid sequence: CASSYRQGAGYTF.

The chain is built from TRBV7-6 and TRBJ2-1, with TRBD1 identical over 10 bases. The J segment lost 8 bases and the V segment lost 4 bases, leaving 8 bases of the junction unmatched. This CDR3 comprises 15 residues. Germline values: CDR1 SGHVS, CDR2 FNYEAQ. CDR3 DNA sequence: TGTGCCAGCAGCTACCTAAGGGACAGGGGCCATGAGCAGTTCTTC. Protein sequence: CASSYLRDRGHEQFF.

V gene TRBV10-2 combines with J gene TRBJ2-5; TRBD1 aligns across 9 bases. CDR3 length: 15 residues. V lost 5 bases, J lost 5 bases, and 9 bases stayed unmatched. Germline CDR1 reads WSHSY; CDR2 reads SAAADI. The CDR3 reads CASSRQGEMVETQYF. The CDR3 region has the DNA TGCGCCAGCAGTAGACAGGGGGAAATGGTGGAGACCCAGTACTTC.

This rearrangement joins TRBV6-5 to TRBJ1-4; the D is unclear. V lost 2 bases to trimming and J lost 7 bases, with 11 bases between them. The CDR3 runs to 14 residues. Germline V CDR1 and CDR2: MNHEY, SVGAGI. The CDR3 sequence is CASSYGLSGEKLFF. The CDR3 DNA reads as TGTGCCAGCAGTTACGGTTTATCGGGTGAAAAACTGTTTTTT.

V usage is TRBV30 and J usage is TRBJ1-5, with unresolved D. This CDR3 contains 15 residues. Trimming took 0 bases from V and 4 from J, leaving 13 bases between them. CDR1 is GTSNPN, CDR2 SVGIG, per germline (reference sequence). The CDR3 DNA reads as TGTGCCTGGAGTGTAATGGGGAGACCGAATCAGCCCCAGCATTTT. Translated, it gives CAWSVMGRPNQPQHF.

This sequence joins TRBV6-1 and TRBJ2-3; TRBD2 is a possible D gene (6 bases). Germline V lookup: CDR1 MNHNS, CDR2 SASEGT. This CDR3 contains 15 residues. Trimming took off 2 bases at V and 1 base at J, with 10 bases between the two ends. CDR3 protein: CASSEQASGTDTQYF. CDR3 DNA: TGTGCCAGCAGTGAACAGGCTAGCGGCACAGATACGCAGTATTTT.